A selection of T cell receptor beta chains follows, all from one sample in a study of response to subunit inactivated influenza vaccine. TCRdb re-called the RT-PCR reads through MiXCR, storing one row per CDR3 protein. Altogether 500,000 to 550,000 distinct CDR3 sequences are present, around 8% being singletons, with the ten largest covering roughly 13%. The specimen was PBMCs from blood, collected less than 30 months after vaccination. These receptors all come from a man aged 50 to 75 who received an inactivated influenza vaccine. Each CDR3 is given without its conserved first and last residue. Fields, in order: D gene, V gene, J gene, clone size, CDR3 protein. The D gene is left open where the match is weak. The size entry is marked missing in some rows and otherwise reads once, few, many or a size class.

d_gene: NA
v_gene: TRBV4-2
j_gene: TRBJ2-5
abundance: many
CDR3aa: ASSQDFGSGLETQY

d_gene: TRBD1
v_gene: TRBV15
j_gene: TRBJ2-6
abundance: few
CDR3aa: ATSFIRGLRSGANVLT

d_gene: NA
v_gene: TRBV7-9
j_gene: TRBJ2-7
abundance: many
CDR3aa: ASSSGNYEQY

d_gene: TRBD1
v_gene: TRBV24-1
j_gene: TRBJ2-1
abundance: NA
CDR3aa: ATSEGQGYDRPYNEQF

d_gene: NA
v_gene: TRBV12-3/TRBV12-4
j_gene: TRBJ2-1
abundance: many
CDR3aa: ASTTSRYNEQF

d_gene: NA
v_gene: TRBV7-2
j_gene: TRBJ2-3
abundance: many
CDR3aa: ASSLAGAHTQY

d_gene: NA
v_gene: TRBV6-1
j_gene: TRBJ2-5
abundance: NA
CDR3aa: ASSGRRDGPQY

d_gene: NA
v_gene: TRBV4-2
j_gene: TRBJ2-1
abundance: NA
CDR3aa: ASSQDLRGKGYNEQF

d_gene: TRBD2
v_gene: TRBV19
j_gene: TRBJ2-2
abundance: NA
CDR3aa: ASSIGGTGELF

d_gene: NA
v_gene: TRBV15
j_gene: TRBJ2-7
abundance: NA
CDR3aa: ATSRGDSIHGRSEQY

d_gene: TRBD1
v_gene: TRBV29-1
j_gene: TRBJ1-5
abundance: NA
CDR3aa: SVAGTGSTQPQH

d_gene: NA
v_gene: TRBV12-3/TRBV12-4
j_gene: TRBJ2-7
abundance: NA
CDR3aa: ASRTTVGAYEQY

d_gene: TRBD1
v_gene: TRBV29-1
j_gene: TRBJ2-5
abundance: NA
CDR3aa: SVGGAQDRLPQETQY

d_gene: NA
v_gene: TRBV27
j_gene: TRBJ1-5
abundance: NA
CDR3aa: ASSSSDKAPNQPQH

d_gene: NA
v_gene: TRBV20-1
j_gene: TRBJ2-5
abundance: few
CDR3aa: SARSFETQY

d_gene: NA
v_gene: TRBV7-6
j_gene: TRBJ1-1
abundance: NA
CDR3aa: ASSPRGGENTEAF

d_gene: NA
v_gene: TRBV29-1
j_gene: TRBJ1-2
abundance: few
CDR3aa: SADRDTDNYGYT

d_gene: NA
v_gene: TRBV10-3
j_gene: TRBJ1-1
abundance: many
CDR3aa: AIAVDLNTEAF

d_gene: TRBD1
v_gene: TRBV27
j_gene: TRBJ2-7
abundance: NA
CDR3aa: ASSLRTDRGGYEQY

d_gene: TRBD1
v_gene: TRBV5-1
j_gene: TRBJ1-6
abundance: NA
CDR3aa: ASSPDRENSPLH

d_gene: NA
v_gene: TRBV20-1
j_gene: TRBJ1-5
abundance: NA
CDR3aa: SAREDRPTSAQH

d_gene: NA
v_gene: TRBV11-2
j_gene: TRBJ1-1
abundance: many
CDR3aa: ASSLEGMGTEAF

d_gene: NA
v_gene: TRBV28
j_gene: TRBJ1-3
abundance: many
CDR3aa: ASSPAPGRGHTIY

d_gene: TRBD1
v_gene: TRBV11-2
j_gene: TRBJ1-2
abundance: NA
CDR3aa: ASSPSPGTGGVNYGYT

d_gene: TRBD1
v_gene: TRBV20-1
j_gene: TRBJ1-5
abundance: NA
CDR3aa: SARTGNGNQPQH

d_gene: TRBD1
v_gene: TRBV5-1
j_gene: TRBJ1-2
abundance: many
CDR3aa: ASSIRTGIKDYGYT

d_gene: TRBD1
v_gene: TRBV6-1
j_gene: TRBJ1-2
abundance: many
CDR3aa: ASRNRGSLDGYT

d_gene: NA
v_gene: TRBV10-3
j_gene: TRBJ2-3
abundance: many
CDR3aa: AISIGSYTDTQY

d_gene: NA
v_gene: TRBV12-3/TRBV12-4
j_gene: TRBJ2-3
abundance: NA
CDR3aa: ASSLRSGGPDTQY

d_gene: NA
v_gene: TRBV7-9
j_gene: TRBJ1-4
abundance: many
CDR3aa: ASSATGTANEKLF

d_gene: NA
v_gene: TRBV12-3/TRBV12-4
j_gene: TRBJ2-4
abundance: few
CDR3aa: ASSLSRALAKNIQY

d_gene: NA
v_gene: TRBV15
j_gene: TRBJ2-1
abundance: many
CDR3aa: ATSRDLGGPPF

d_gene: TRBD1
v_gene: TRBV20-1
j_gene: TRBJ2-2
abundance: many
CDR3aa: SAYDRATGELF

d_gene: NA
v_gene: TRBV15
j_gene: TRBJ1-5
abundance: many
CDR3aa: ATSRDGRGNQPQH

d_gene: NA
v_gene: TRBV7-9
j_gene: TRBJ2-3
abundance: few
CDR3aa: ASSYHSPDTQY

d_gene: TRBD2
v_gene: TRBV20-1
j_gene: TRBJ2-7
abundance: NA
CDR3aa: SAAPSGRSLEQY

d_gene: NA
v_gene: TRBV7-9
j_gene: TRBJ2-1
abundance: NA
CDR3aa: ASSLGMGSQF

d_gene: TRBD2
v_gene: TRBV11-2
j_gene: TRBJ2-1
abundance: NA
CDR3aa: ASSRPVLAEGRFSYNEQF

d_gene: TRBD2
v_gene: TRBV10-3
j_gene: TRBJ2-2
abundance: NA
CDR3aa: AISPTSGGNTGELF

d_gene: NA
v_gene: TRBV25-1
j_gene: TRBJ2-1
abundance: many
CDR3aa: ASRDTFNEQF

d_gene: NA
v_gene: TRBV7-9
j_gene: TRBJ2-5
abundance: NA
CDR3aa: ASSAPETQY

d_gene: TRBD2
v_gene: TRBV29-1
j_gene: TRBJ2-1
abundance: NA
CDR3aa: SVVSGSSRNEQF

d_gene: NA
v_gene: TRBV24-1
j_gene: TRBJ2-7
abundance: NA
CDR3aa: ATSATDEQY

d_gene: TRBD1
v_gene: TRBV6-2/TRBV6-3
j_gene: TRBJ2-7
abundance: few
CDR3aa: ASRPGQGLTYEQY

d_gene: TRBD1
v_gene: TRBV27
j_gene: TRBJ2-2
abundance: many
CDR3aa: ASSLQGQGKAGELF

d_gene: TRBD1
v_gene: TRBV20-1
j_gene: TRBJ2-7
abundance: NA
CDR3aa: SARALGTVKPYEQY

d_gene: NA
v_gene: TRBV2
j_gene: TRBJ2-2
abundance: many
CDR3aa: ASKYPPRLEAGELF

d_gene: TRBD1
v_gene: TRBV28
j_gene: TRBJ2-3
abundance: many
CDR3aa: ASSPRGRDTQY

d_gene: TRBD1
v_gene: TRBV18
j_gene: TRBJ1-5
abundance: NA
CDR3aa: ASSPGTEQPQH

d_gene: NA
v_gene: TRBV6-2/TRBV6-3
j_gene: TRBJ1-2
abundance: NA
CDR3aa: ASSYHSLTPDYT

d_gene: TRBD1
v_gene: TRBV6-5
j_gene: TRBJ1-1
abundance: few
CDR3aa: ASRLQGPDTEAF

d_gene: NA
v_gene: TRBV4-2
j_gene: TRBJ1-6
abundance: NA
CDR3aa: ASSHPGRDNSPLH